This TCR beta chain came from a study of identical twins. Findings of the study overall: Model-predicted out-of-frame TCR alpha sharing fell below observed values in monozygotic twins.

TCRdb passed the 5' RACE reads through MiXCR, listing each CDR3 protein once. Altogether approximately 300,000 distinct CDR3 sequences are present, roughly 10% being singletons, with the ten largest covering 7% to 8.5%. CDR1 MNHNS and CDR2 SASEGT come from the germline V gene. CDR3 length: 14 amino acids. V lost 7 bases and J 9 bases, leaving 19 bases between the germline ends. Healthy Caucasians made up all donors. This clonotype came up a few times. Its antigen remains unknown. These data are also associated with another study on yellow fever vaccine responses in identical twins. That paper states: Twins reportedly showed a vaccine T cell response that seemed partly convergent and partly personalized.

The sample was CD8+ T cells sorted from blood. The rearrangement uses TRBV6-1 and TRBJ2-1; D gene ambiguous. The TCR sequence derives from a woman in her late teens or twenties in good health. The CDR3, as DNA: TGTGCCAGCACCTTACCGGGCCGTACGGGTGAGCAGTTCTTC. Its protein is CASTLPGRTGEQFF.